Below are 24 T cell receptor beta chains sequenced from a single sample in a study of cytomegalovirus exposure and HLA in healthy donors. 60 Vbeta and 13 Jbeta primers were used in PCR. Clones were read by immunoSEQ multiplex PCR, and TCRdb kept only the in-frame ones, dropping some. This sample yields about 98,000 clones, of which about 81% are seen a single time; roughly 1.4% belongs to the top ten. The sequenced material came from PBMCs. The receptors shown here come from a man aged 35 to 55 in good health and CMV-seronegative.

The V gene is TRBV6-5, the J gene TRBJ2-4; a possible D gene is TRBD1 (5 bases). The V end was cut by 6 bases, the J end by 0 bases, with 12 bases between. Germline V CDR1 and CDR2: MNHEY, SVGAGI. The CDR3 is 15 residues long. The CDR3: CASRPSRVAKNIQYF. For the CDR3, the DNA is TGTGCCAGCAGACCATCCAGGGTAGCCAAAAACATTCAGTACTTC.

The rearrangement joins TRBV7-9 to TRBJ2-5; 11 nucleotides align to TRBD1. The J call is doubtful: the DNA matches TRBJ2-7 better. The CDR3 contains 15 residues. Germline CDR1 reads SEHNR; CDR2 reads FQNEAQ (reference sequence). The CDR3 bases are TGTGCCAGCAGCTTACCCGGGACAGGGGGTTACGAGCAGTACTTC. This encodes CASSLPGTGGYEQYF.

V is TRBV6-1 and J is TRBJ1-3; 7 bases fit TRBD1. Germline CDR1 and CDR2: MNHNS and SASEGT. The CDR3 has 14 residues. V lost 5 bases and J lost 5; bases outside the gene matches: 6. Written as DNA, the CDR3 is TGTGCCAGCAGTACCCGACAGGGAAGAAACACCATATATTTT. This encodes CASSTRQGRNTIYF.

The chain links TRBV7-6 to TRBJ2-7; D gene ambiguous. The V gene lost 8 bases and the J gene lost 1 base, with 6 bases spanning the gap. The CDR3 is made up of 11 amino acids. The germline V gene has CDR1 SGHVS and CDR2 FNYEAQ. The CDR3, as DNA: TGTGCCAGCGGAGTTTCCTACGAGCAGTACTTC. This encodes CASGVSYEQYF.

The rearrangement uses TRBV5-1 and TRBJ2-7, with TRBD1 matching 7 bases. V was clipped by 0 bases and J by 6 bases; unmatched bases: 9. The CDR3 contains 15 residues. Germline loops: CDR1 SGHRS, CDR2 YFSETQ. CDR3 residues: CASSLVGGRGGEQYF. For the CDR3, the DNA is TGCGCCAGCAGCTTGGTAGGGGGCCGAGGTGGCGAGCAGTACTTC.

Note on this clone: A junction boundary mismatches the germline segment, possibly from a read error. This chain connects TRBV10-3 to TRBJ2-5; 10 bases are a match to TRBD2. There are 18 residues in the CDR3. CDR1 is ENHRY and CDR2 is SYGVKD in the germline V gene. In DNA, the CDR3 is TGTGCCATCAGTCAGTCACTTGAAGCGGGGGGGCCCCGGGAGACCCAGTACTTC. Translating it yields CAISQSLEAGGPRETQYF.

This chain joins TRBV12-5 and TRBJ2-2, with 9 bases fitting TRBD2. V lost 6 bases to trimming and J lost 7 bases; unmatched junction nucleotides: 12. The CDR3 runs to 16 residues. CDR1 is LGHNT and CDR2 is FRNRAP in the germline V gene. CDR3 amino acids: CASGPGAGGAGGELFF. The CDR3, as DNA: TGTGCTAGTGGCCCTGGTGCGGGGGGGGCGGGCGGGGAGCTGTTTTTT.

The V gene is TRBV2, the J gene TRBJ2-1; 8 bases agree with TRBD2. CDR1 and CDR2 from the germline V gene are SNHLY and FYNNEI. V lost 5 bases, J lost 4 bases, and 7 bases stayed unmatched. The CDR3 loop spans 15 amino acids. CDR3 nucleotide sequence: TGTGCCAGCAGTAGCGGGGGCTTTCGGTACAATGAGCAGTTCTTC. The encoded protein is CASSSGGFRYNEQFF.

On this clone itself: The junction does not match germline at one end; this may be a read error. V usage is TRBV7-9 and J usage is TRBJ1-5; weak D call: TRBD1 (6 bases). The V gene's germline CDR1 is SEHNR and CDR2 FQNEAQ (reference sequence). CDR3 size: 16 residues. The chain's CDR3 is CSSSPGPTGGNQPQHF. CDR3 nucleotide sequence: TGTTCCAGCAGCCCGGGGCCGACAGGCGGGAATCAGCCCCAGCATTTT.

The rearrangement links TRBV14 to TRBJ2-3; 7 bases align to TRBD2. Germline assignment: CDR1 SGHDN and CDR2 FVKESK. The CDR3 has 15 amino acids. Trimming took 0 bases from V and 4 from J; bases not matched to a gene: 4. The CDR3 DNA sequence: TGTGCCAGCAGCCAAGATCGCGGGGGAGCAGATACGCAGTATTTT. Amino acid sequence: CASSQDRGGADTQYF.

This clone occurred a few times. The chain couples TRBV27 to TRBJ1-2; D is unclear. Germline-derived CDR1 and CDR2 are MNHEY and SMNVEV (reference sequence). Trimming cost V 0 bases and J 8 bases, with 13 bases left between them. The CDR3 sequence is 14 residues long. The CDR3 DNA reads TGTGCCAGCAGTTTATCGTGGAGGAATCGGGGCTACACCTTC. It codes for CASSLSWRNRGYTF.

The V and J genes are TRBV7-9 and TRBJ1-1, with D uncertain. The V end lost 2 bases, the J end lost 1 base, and 14 bases lay between the germline ends. The CDR3 consists of 16 residues. Germline V gene lookup returns CDR1 SEHNR and CDR2 FQNEAQ (reference sequence). CDR3 sequence: CASSLLREEGNTEAFF. CDR3 nucleotides: TGTGCCAGCAGCTTACTACGGGAGGAGGGGAACACTGAAGCTTTCTTT.

The J gene is TRBJ1-1, the V gene TRBV19; 8 nucleotides match TRBD1. After removal of 5 bases from V and 3 bases from J, the junction contained 14 bases not matched to a gene. The CDR3 has 17 amino acids. CDR1 and CDR2 from the germline V gene are LNHDA and SQIVND (reference sequence). The CDR3, as DNA: TGTGCCAGTAGTCCCCGAGGCAGGGGGCGCTTGCACACTGAAGCTTTCTTT. It specifies CASSPRGRGRLHTEAFF.

This clone occurred a few times. The V gene is TRBV5-1, the J gene TRBJ2-7; D uncertain. The CDR3 contains 14 residues. With 0 bases removed from V and 1 base from J, the gap between germline ends came to 8 bases. Germline CDR1 reads SGHRS; CDR2 reads YFSETQ. CDR3: CASSLVPPSYEQYF. The CDR3, as DNA: TGCGCCAGCAGCTTGGTTCCCCCTTCCTACGAGCAGTACTTC.

This chain uses TRBV27 with TRBJ1-2, with D possibly matching TRBD1 (5 bases). V was cut by 2 bases and J by 3 bases, with 13 bases left in between. The CDR3 is 15 amino acids. Germline CDR1 MNHEY, CDR2 SMNVEV (reference sequence). CDR3 loop: CASSLGSGSYYGYTF. As DNA, the CDR3 is TGTGCCAGCAGTTTAGGTTCAGGGTCCTACTATGGCTACACCTTC.

This chain uses TRBV30 with TRBJ1-2; 7 positions agree with TRBD1. The CDR3 contains 14 residues. The V gene end was trimmed by 0 bases and the J gene end by 8 bases; junction bases not matched to a gene: 9. Per the germline V gene, CDR1 is GTSNPN and CDR2 is SVGIG (reference sequence). CDR3 coding DNA: TGTGCCTGGAGTGTGAGAGGGGGCTTGGGGGGCTACACCTTC. Protein: CAWSVRGGLGGYTF.

The chain carries TRBV15 and TRBJ2-5; 8 bases fit TRBD1. The last part of the DNA fits TRBJ2-7 better; the J call may be wrong. Germline V gene sequence: CDR1 LNHNV, CDR2 YYDKDF (reference sequence). This CDR3 spans 15 amino acids. In DNA, the CDR3 is TGTGCCACCAGCAAAACGGACAGGGACTCCTACGAGCAGTACTTC. This gives the protein CATSKTDRDSYEQYF.

This clone has a single count. This rearrangement joins TRBV14 to TRBJ2-7; D is ambiguous. CDR3 length equals 14 residues. Looked up from germline, CDR1 is SGHDN and CDR2 is FVKESK. Trimming pared 0 bases from V and 3 bases from J, leaving 9 bases between. The CDR3 sequence: CASSQDRGNYEQYF. CDR3 DNA sequence: TGTGCCAGCAGCCAAGACCGAGGAAACTACGAGCAGTACTTC.

The chain uses TRBV7-9 and TRBJ2-3, with 8 bases fitting TRBD2. Germline lookup yields CDR1 SEHNR and CDR2 FQNEAQ (reference sequence). V shed 5 bases and J 1 base; nucleotides not matched to a gene: 11. The length of the CDR3 is 17 residues. The CDR3 loop reads CASSTSGGEVGTDTQYF. The CDR3 bases are TGTGCCAGCAGCACGTCGGGGGGGGAAGTGGGCACAGATACGCAGTATTTT.

With respect to this clone: An end of the junction differs from the germline gene, which may be a read error. The chain combines TRBV7-9 with TRBJ1-2; no firm D call. This CDR3 is built from 10 residues. The germline gives CDR1 SEHNR, CDR2 FQNEAQ (reference sequence). The CDR3 protein is CSSSSGGYTF. CDR3 coding DNA: TGTTCCAGCAGCTCAGGTGGCTACACCTTC.

J is TRBJ2-1 and V is TRBV27; TRBD1 aligns across 12 bases. CDR1 and CDR2 (germline): MNHEY, SMNVEV (reference sequence). The V and J ends lost 2 bases and 10 bases, in that order; junction bases with no gene match: 9. This CDR3 is built from 16 residues. The CDR3 spells CASSLIRDRGRSEQFF. The CDR3 DNA reads TGTGCCAGCAGTTTAATCAGGGACAGGGGGCGTTCGGAGCAGTTCTTC.

This clone showed up just a few times. This chain uses TRBV27 with TRBJ2-5; 11 nucleotides match TRBD1. The J call is in doubt because the DNA end fits TRBJ2-7 better. CDR1 and CDR2 (germline): MNHEY, SMNVEV (reference sequence). CDR3 length equals 15 residues. CDR3 region: CASSLGTGGAYEQYF. CDR3 nucleotides: TGTGCCAGCAGTCTTGGGACAGGGGGGGCCTACGAGCAGTACTTC.

This clone showed up just a few times. The CDR3 sequence is CASSVVGLAGVPNTGELFF. For the CDR3, the DNA is TGTGCCAGCAGCGTAGTAGGACTAGCGGGGGTACCCAACACCGGGGAGCTGTTTTTT. The genes are TRBV9 and TRBJ2-2; 13 nucleotides match TRBD2. This CDR3 is 19 amino acids long. J lost 2 bases, V lost 0 bases, and 7 bases had no gene match. From germline, CDR1 is SGDLS and CDR2 YYNGEE.

Concerning this clone: Compared with germline, one end of the junction differs, possibly owing to a read error. Other DNA sequences in the same sample also yield this CDR3. The V call is TRBV12-5, the J call TRBJ1-5; the match to TRBD1 covers 8 bases. Germline V gene data show CDR1 as LGHNT and CDR2 as FRNRAP. The CDR3 length is 14 residues. The CDR3 sequence: CASALGTGNQPQHF. The CDR3 nucleotides read TGTGCCAGTGCACTAGGGACAGGTAATCAGCCCCAGCATTTT.